Below are 21 T cell receptor beta chains sequenced from a single sample in a study of T cells in Graves' hyperthyroidism and ophthalmopathy. Using RNA transcripts as the source, TCR beta CDR3 regions were amplified. TCR CDR3 regions were first amplified by RT-PCR with HTBI primers. One entry per CDR3 protein results from TCRdb running MiXCR on the multiplex PCR reads. The sample consists of around 760,000 distinct CDR3 sequences, approximately 40% of them appearing once. The material sequenced was blood. Receptor source: a woman between 35 and 50 years old with Graves' hyperthyroidism.

At least ten counts were recorded for this clonotype. This chain uses TRBV20-1 with TRBJ2-7; possible D gene TRBD1, 6 bases. CDR1 DFQATT and CDR2 SNEGSKA come from the germline V gene (reference sequence). The V gene lost 1 base and the J gene lost 4 bases, with 11 bases spanning the gap. CDR3 length: 13 residues. For the CDR3, the DNA is TGCAGTGCTAGAGTTGGACAGCTATACGAGCAGTACTTC. The encoded protein is CSARVGQLYEQYF.

The gene calls are TRBV5-1 and TRBJ2-6; D not resolved. The CDR3 consists of 15 residues. V dropped 3 bases and J dropped 0 bases, with 7 bases sitting between them. Germline CDR1 and CDR2: SGHRS and YFSETQ. CDR3 sequence: CASSSGNSGANVLTF. The DNA of the CDR3 is TGCGCCAGCAGCTCCGGAAACTCTGGGGCCAACGTCCTGACTTTC.

The V call is TRBV2, the J call TRBJ2-7, with D perhaps TRBD1 (6 bases). Trimming left V 0 bases short and J 4 bases short, with 19 bases between. The germline CDR1 and CDR2 sequences are SNHLY and FYNNEI. This CDR3 is built from 17 residues. The CDR3 bases are TGTGCCAGCAGTGAAGCGGTAGGGCAGGGGCCCACTTACGAGCAGTACTTC. This translates into CASSEAVGQGPTYEQYF.

This clonotype was picked up many times. This chain connects TRBV19 to TRBJ1-6; 9 nucleotides match TRBD1. Germline V gives CDR1 LNHDA, CDR2 SQIVND (reference sequence). The trim removed 5 bases at V and 6 bases at J, leaving 11 bases unmatched. The CDR3 is 17 residues long. CDR3 sequence: CASSVPAGTGINSPLHF. Here the CDR3 DNA reads TGTGCCAGTAGTGTCCCAGCCGGGACAGGGATTAATTCACCCCTCCACTTT.

This clonotype has ten or more counts. The V call is TRBV7-2, the J call TRBJ1-2; D ambiguous. The germline CDR1 and CDR2 sequences are SGHTA and FQGNSA. Trimming cost V 5 bases and J 0 bases, with 10 bases left between them. The CDR3 runs 14 residues. The CDR3 DNA reads TGTGCCAGCAGCCCGAGCAACACTAACTATGGCTACACCTTC. It is translated as CASSPSNTNYGYTF.

DNA for the CDR3: TGTGCCAGCAGCCAAAAGAGAGGGGAAAAACTGTTTTTT. It yields the protein CASSQKRGEKLFF. The rearrangement joins TRBV14 to TRBJ1-4; D ambiguous. CDR1 SGHDN and CDR2 FVKESK come from the germline V gene. Trimming shortened V by 2 bases and J by 8 bases, and 9 bases separated the two germline ends. The CDR3 totals 13 residues.

This chain uses TRBV7-3 with TRBJ2-1, with 7 bases lining up with TRBD2. The CDR3 runs 19 residues. Per the germline V gene, CDR1 is SGHTA and CDR2 is FQGTGA. V lost 5 bases, J lost 3 bases, and 19 bases stayed unmatched. The CDR3 region is CASSQDRWELAERYNEQFF. In DNA form, the CDR3 reads TGTGCCAGCAGCCAAGATCGTTGGGAGCTAGCGGAACGCTACAATGAGCAGTTCTTC.

The chain recombines TRBV18 with TRBJ2-7; D call uncertain. CDR3 length: 13 amino acids. The germline gives CDR1 KGHSH, CDR2 LQKENI. V was shortened by 4 bases and J by 5 bases, with 12 bases between the two germline ends. The CDR3 is CASSLLTDDEQYF. The CDR3 DNA is TGTGCCAGCTCACTACTGACCGATGACGAGCAGTACTTC. Complete variable domain (other parts from reference TRBV18 and TRBJ2-7): NAGVMQNPRHLVRRRGQEARLRCSPMKGHSHVYWYRQLPEEGLKFMVYLQKENIIDESGMPKERFSAEFPKEGPSILRIQQVVRGDSAAYFCASSLLTDDEQYFGPGTRLTVT.

This clonotype was observed a handful of times. Sequence at one end of the junction differs from germline and may be a read error. V is TRBV10-3 and J is TRBJ1-3; D unclear. CDR1 is ENHRY, CDR2 SYGVKD, per germline. CDR3 length equals 15 residues. The CDR3 DNA follows: TGTGCCAGCAGTTCGACACCAAACTCTGGAAACACCATATATTTT. Encoded protein: CASSSTPNSGNTIYF.

J is TRBJ1-2 and V is TRBV4-3; D not certain. Trimming took 0 bases from V and 7 from J, leaving 18 bases between them. The germline V gene has CDR1 LGHNA and CDR2 YSLEER. The CDR3 is made up of 16 amino acids. Here the CDR3 reads CASSQELHTYLGGYTF. For the CDR3, the DNA is TGCGCCAGCAGCCAAGAACTCCACACCTATTTGGGTGGCTACACCTTC.

This clonotype appeared a few times. CDR3 amino acids: CASSLVTGGLTGELFF. CDR3 nucleotides: TGTGCCAGCAGTCTTGTGACAGGGGGATTAACCGGGGAGCTGTTTTTT. J is TRBJ2-2 and V is TRBV12-3 or TRBV12-4, with TRBD1 identical over 9 bases. V lost 5 bases, J lost 5 bases, and 9 bases stayed unmatched. The CDR3 runs to 16 residues.

Only one count was recorded for this clonotype. The rearrangement links TRBV5-6 to TRBJ1-5; tentative D call: TRBD1 (6 bases). The V end was cut by 5 bases, the J end by 4 bases, with 13 bases between. The CDR3 runs 14 residues. Germline CDR1 and CDR2: SGHDT and YYEEEE. The CDR3 DNA reads TGTGCCAGCAGACAAGAAGGGGGTAATCAGCCCCAGCATTTT. Residues: CASRQEGGNQPQHF.

This clonotype was seen repeatedly, ten times or more. The CDR3 sequence is CATSDGNQAYGYTF. In DNA, the CDR3 is TGTGCCACCAGTGATGGGAACCAGGCCTATGGCTACACCTTC. The chain joins TRBV24-1 to TRBJ1-2; D not resolved. V was shortened by 3 bases and J by 4 bases, with 11 bases between the two germline ends. The CDR3 has 14 amino acids. CDR1 is KGHDR and CDR2 is SFDVKD in the germline V gene.

This clonotype was found many times. This CDR3 reads CASSYHGRGYEQYF. The DNA for the CDR3 is TGTGCCAGCAGTTACCACGGGAGAGGCTACGAGCAGTACTTC. The gene calls are TRBV6-5 and TRBJ2-7, with a tentative D call TRBD2 (6 bases). Per the germline V gene, CDR1 is MNHEY and CDR2 is SVGAGI. Trimming removed 2 bases at V and 3 bases at J, with 11 bases between. The CDR3 runs 14 residues.

The chain carries TRBV2 and TRBJ1-1; D may be TRBD1 (5 bases). The CDR3 length is 15 residues. Per germline, CDR1 SNHLY and CDR2 FYNNEI. V gave up 5 bases and J gave up 3 bases, with 16 bases separating them. CDR3 sequence (DNA): TGTGCCAGCAGTTTCCTAGGGACGTTGGACACTGAAGCTTTCTTT. This gives the protein CASSFLGTLDTEAFF.

The CDR3 spells CSAPSQNYGYTF. Written as DNA, the CDR3 is TGCAGTGCACCTTCACAGAACTATGGCTACACCTTC. The V gene is TRBV20-1, the J gene TRBJ1-2; D is unresolved. Per the germline V gene, CDR1 is DFQATT and CDR2 is SNEGSKA (reference sequence). The V end was cut by 6 bases, the J end by 2 bases, with 10 bases between. CDR3 length equals 12 residues.

The chain uses TRBV2 and TRBJ1-3, with D perhaps matching TRBD1 (6 bases). Germline assignment: CDR1 SNHLY and CDR2 FYNNEI. The CDR3 is made up of 15 amino acids. V was clipped by 6 bases and J by 0 bases, with 12 bases between them. The CDR3 region has the DNA TGTGCCAGCAGACTGGGACACTACTCTGGAAACACCATATATTTT. This encodes CASRLGHYSGNTIYF.

This clonotype appeared once. The chain joins TRBV19 to TRBJ1-6; 11 nucleotides line up with TRBD1. CDR1 LNHDA and CDR2 SQIVND come from the germline V gene (reference sequence). Trimming at V came to 6 bases and at J to 11 bases, leaving 3 bases not matched to a gene. This CDR3 is built from 13 residues. CDR3 protein: CASRRTGGAPLHF. CDR3 DNA: TGTGCCAGTAGGAGGACAGGGGGCGCACCCCTCCACTTT. Full variable domain (missing parts from reference TRBV19 and TRBJ1-6): DGGITQSPKYLFRKEGQNVTLSCEQNLNHDAMYWYRQDPGQGLRLIYYSQIVNDFQKGDIAEGYSVSREKKESFPLTVTSAQKNPTAFYLCASRRTGGAPLHFGNGTRLTVT.

This clonotype was recorded at least ten times. The chain couples TRBV3-1 to TRBJ1-5; D gene unclear. The germline V and J ends were trimmed by 1 base and 6 bases, with 13 bases remaining between them. CDR1 and CDR2 (germline): LGHDT, YNNKEL (reference sequence). The length of the CDR3 is 15 residues. This CDR3 reads CASSQGTAGAQPQHF. DNA for the CDR3: TGTGCCAGCAGCCAAGGAACGGCGGGAGCTCAGCCCCAGCATTTT. The full variable domain, in which reference TRBV3-1 and TRBJ1-5 provide the parts outside the CDR3, is DTAVSQTPKYLVTQMGNDKSIKCEQNLGHDTMYWYKQDSKKFLKIMFSYNNKELIINETVPNRFSPKSPDKAHLNLHINSLELGDSAVYFCASSQGTAGAQPQHFGDGTRLSIL.

This clonotype was detected only a few times. This sequence joins TRBV6-6 and TRBJ1-3; unclear D gene. The germline V gene encodes CDR1 MNHNY and CDR2 SVGAGI (reference sequence). Trimming cost V 8 bases and J 4 bases, with 12 bases left between them. This CDR3 contains 13 residues. The CDR3 nucleotides read TGTGCCAGCTCATCTCAACAGGGAAACACCATATATTTT. Residues: CASSSQQGNTIYF.

There are many counts of this clonotype. The V call is TRBV10-3, the J call TRBJ2-7; D call uncertain. This CDR3 comprises 12 residues. Germline V gene sequence: CDR1 ENHRY, CDR2 SYGVKD. With 5 bases removed from V and 2 bases from J, the gap between germline ends came to 7 bases. CDR3 bases: TGTGCCATCAGTAACCGAGCCTACGAGCAGTACTTC. Amino acid sequence: CAISNRAYEQYF.